This entry describes one T cell receptor beta chain. Its antigen is unidentified. This sample stems from a study of memory CD4+ T cells and cytomegalovirus serostatus. Study as a whole: Of the healthy Belgian adults, fewer than 10 were CMV seropositive and 24 seronegative.

Overall study findings and caveats: Suggested: most of the CMV-linked TCR signature lies in CD4+ memory cells.

The length of the CDR3 is 13 residues. Germline values: CDR1 MNHEY, CDR2 SMNVEV (reference sequence). Trimming shortened V by 4 bases and J by 6 bases, and 13 bases separated the two germline ends. Using immunoSEQ multiplex PCR, the repertoire was profiled, and TCRdb retains in-frame clones only, with some absent. There are approximately 47,000 clones in the sample; roughly 73% occur only once, and around 0.77% lies in the top ten. Single viable CD3+CD4+CD8-CD45RO+ cells were sorted as the memory CD4+ T cells. The chain employs TRBV27 and TRBJ2-7; D may correspond to TRBD1 or TRBD2 (5 bases each). The sequence derives from an adult in good health and CMV-seronegative. Material: memory CD4+ T cells from blood. CDR3 nucleotide sequence: TGTGCCAGCAGTTATTCTGGGGCGGGCGAGCAGTACTTC. Its protein product is CASSYSGAGEQYF.